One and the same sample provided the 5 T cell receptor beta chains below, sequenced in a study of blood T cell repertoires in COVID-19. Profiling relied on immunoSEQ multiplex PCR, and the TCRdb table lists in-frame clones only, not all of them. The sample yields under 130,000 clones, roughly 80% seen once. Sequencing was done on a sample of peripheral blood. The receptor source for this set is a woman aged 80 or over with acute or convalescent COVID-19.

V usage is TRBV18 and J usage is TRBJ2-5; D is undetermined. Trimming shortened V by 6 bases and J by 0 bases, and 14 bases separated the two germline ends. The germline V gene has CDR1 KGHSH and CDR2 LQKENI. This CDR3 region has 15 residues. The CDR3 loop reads CASSPFGSYQETQYF. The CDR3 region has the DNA TGTGCCAGCTCCCCCTTTGGTAGCTACCAAGAGACCCAGTACTTC.

The CDR3 spells CASSFASGNPQYF. DNA of the CDR3: TGTGCCAGCAGCTTCGCTAGCGGGAATCCGCAGTATTTT. This chain links TRBV11-3 with TRBJ2-3, with 9 bases that match TRBD2. CDR3 length: 13 amino acids. From germline, CDR1 is SGHNT and CDR2 YENEEA. V was pared by 3 bases and J by 10 bases, with 5 bases of the junction left unmatched.

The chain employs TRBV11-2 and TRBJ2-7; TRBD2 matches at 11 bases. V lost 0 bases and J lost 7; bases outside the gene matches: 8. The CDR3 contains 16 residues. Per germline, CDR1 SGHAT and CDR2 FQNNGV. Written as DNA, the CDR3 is TGTGCCAGCAGCTTAGAAAGGTTAGCGGGAGGGGGAGAGCAGTACTTC. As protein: CASSLERLAGGGEQYF.

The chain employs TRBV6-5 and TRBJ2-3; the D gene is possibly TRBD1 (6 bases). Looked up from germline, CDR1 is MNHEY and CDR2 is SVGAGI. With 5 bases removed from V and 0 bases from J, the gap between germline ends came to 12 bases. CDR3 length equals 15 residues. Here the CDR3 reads CASSPDRTSTDTQYF. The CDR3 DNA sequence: TGTGCCAGCAGTCCGGACAGAACTAGCACAGATACGCAGTATTTT.

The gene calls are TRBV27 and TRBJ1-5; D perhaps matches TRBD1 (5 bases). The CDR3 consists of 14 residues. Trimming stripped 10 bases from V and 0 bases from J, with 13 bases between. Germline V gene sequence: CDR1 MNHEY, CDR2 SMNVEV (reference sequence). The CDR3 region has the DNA TGTGCCATAGGGGCGGGGAATAGCAATCAGCCCCAGCATTTT. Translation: CAIGAGNSNQPQHF.